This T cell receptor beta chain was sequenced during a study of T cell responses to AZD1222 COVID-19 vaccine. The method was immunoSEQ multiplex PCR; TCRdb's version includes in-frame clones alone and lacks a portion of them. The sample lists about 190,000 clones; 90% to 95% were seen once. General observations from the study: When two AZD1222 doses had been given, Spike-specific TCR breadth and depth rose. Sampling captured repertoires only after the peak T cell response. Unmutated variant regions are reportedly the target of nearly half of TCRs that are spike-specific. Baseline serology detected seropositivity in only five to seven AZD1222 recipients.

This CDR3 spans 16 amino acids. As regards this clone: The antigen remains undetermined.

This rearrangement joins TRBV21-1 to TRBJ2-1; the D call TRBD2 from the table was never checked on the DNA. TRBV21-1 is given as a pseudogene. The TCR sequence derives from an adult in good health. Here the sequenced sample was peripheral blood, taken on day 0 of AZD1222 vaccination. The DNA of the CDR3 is TGTGCCAGCAGCAAAGTTACTAGCGAACGAGTCAATGAGCAGTTCTTC. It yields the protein CASSKVTSERVNEQFF.